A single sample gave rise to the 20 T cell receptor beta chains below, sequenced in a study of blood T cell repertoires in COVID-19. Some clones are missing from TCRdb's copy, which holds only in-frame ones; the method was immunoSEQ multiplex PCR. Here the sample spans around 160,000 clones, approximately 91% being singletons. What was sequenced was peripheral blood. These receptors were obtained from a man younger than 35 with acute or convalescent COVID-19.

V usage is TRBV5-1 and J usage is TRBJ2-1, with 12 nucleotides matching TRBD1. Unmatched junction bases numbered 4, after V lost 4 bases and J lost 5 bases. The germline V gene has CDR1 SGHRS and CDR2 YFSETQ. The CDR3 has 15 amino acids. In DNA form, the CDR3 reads TGCGCCAGCAGCGCCGGGACAGGGGGCAACAATGAGCAGTTCTTC. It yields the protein CASSAGTGGNNEQFF.

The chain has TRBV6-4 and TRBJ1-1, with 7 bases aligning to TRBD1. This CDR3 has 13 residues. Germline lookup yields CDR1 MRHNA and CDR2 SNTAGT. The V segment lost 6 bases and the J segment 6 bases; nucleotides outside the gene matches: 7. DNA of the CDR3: TGTGCCAGCAGCTCCACAGGGGCCTCTGAAGCTTTCTTT. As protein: CASSSTGASEAFF.

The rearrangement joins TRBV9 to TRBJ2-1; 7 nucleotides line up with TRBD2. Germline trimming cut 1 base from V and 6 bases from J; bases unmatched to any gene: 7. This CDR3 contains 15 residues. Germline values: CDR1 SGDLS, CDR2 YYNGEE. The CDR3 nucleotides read TGTGCCAGCAGCGTACTGCCAGGGACTACCAATGAGCAGTTCTTC. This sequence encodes CASSVLPGTTNEQFF.

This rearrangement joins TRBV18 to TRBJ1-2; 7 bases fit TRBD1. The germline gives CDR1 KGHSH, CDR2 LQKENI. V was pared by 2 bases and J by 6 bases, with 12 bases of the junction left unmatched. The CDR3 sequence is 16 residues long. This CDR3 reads CASSPMTASGGHGYTF. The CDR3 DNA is TGTGCCAGCTCACCAATGACCGCCTCAGGGGGTCATGGCTACACCTTC.

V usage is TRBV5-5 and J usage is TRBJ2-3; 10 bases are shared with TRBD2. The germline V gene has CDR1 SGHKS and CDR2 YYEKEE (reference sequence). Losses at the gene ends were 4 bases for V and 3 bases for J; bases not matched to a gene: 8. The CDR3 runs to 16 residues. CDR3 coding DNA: TGTGCCAGCAGCCCCTCCCTTAGCGGGAGGACAGATACGCAGTATTTT. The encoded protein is CASSPSLSGRTDTQYF.

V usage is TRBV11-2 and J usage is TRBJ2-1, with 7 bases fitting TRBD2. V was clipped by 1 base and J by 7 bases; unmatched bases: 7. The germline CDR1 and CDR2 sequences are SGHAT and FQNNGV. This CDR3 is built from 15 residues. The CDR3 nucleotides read TGTGCCAGCAGCTTAGCGGGGGGAGAGATAAATGAGCAGTTCTTC. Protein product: CASSLAGGEINEQFF. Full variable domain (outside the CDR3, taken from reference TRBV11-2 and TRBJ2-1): EAGVAQSPRYKIIEKRQSVAFWCNPISGHATLYWYQQILGQGPKLLIQFQNNGVVDDSQLPKDRFSAERLKGVDSTLKIQPAKLEDSAVYLCASSLAGGEINEQFFGPGTRLTVL.

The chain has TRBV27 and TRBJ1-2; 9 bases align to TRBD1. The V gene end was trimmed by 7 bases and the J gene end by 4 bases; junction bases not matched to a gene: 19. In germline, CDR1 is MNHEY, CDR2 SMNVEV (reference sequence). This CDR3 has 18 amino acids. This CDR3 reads CASTLLAPGQGFIYGYTF. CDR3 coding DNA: TGTGCCAGCACCCTGCTTGCACCGGGACAGGGTTTTATCTATGGCTACACCTTC.

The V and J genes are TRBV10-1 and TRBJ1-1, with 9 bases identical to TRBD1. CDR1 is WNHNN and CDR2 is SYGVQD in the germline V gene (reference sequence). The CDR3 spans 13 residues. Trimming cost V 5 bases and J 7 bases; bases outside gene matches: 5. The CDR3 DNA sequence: TGCGCCAGCAGTCCGGGACAGGGCGATGAAGCTTTCTTT. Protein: CASSPGQGDEAFF.

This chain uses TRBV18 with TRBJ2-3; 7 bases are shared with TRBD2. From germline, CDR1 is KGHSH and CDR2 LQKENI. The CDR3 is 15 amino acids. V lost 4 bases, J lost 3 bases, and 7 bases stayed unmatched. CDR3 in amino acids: CASSLSGTGTDTQYF. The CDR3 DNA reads TGTGCCAGCTCACTAAGCGGGACGGGGACAGATACGCAGTATTTT.

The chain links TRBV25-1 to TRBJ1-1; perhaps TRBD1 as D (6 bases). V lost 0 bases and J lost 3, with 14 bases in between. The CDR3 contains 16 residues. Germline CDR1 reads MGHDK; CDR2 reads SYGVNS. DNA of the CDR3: TGTGCCAGCAGTGAATATCGGGGGGGCGCGTACACTGAAGCTTTCTTT. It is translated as CASSEYRGGAYTEAFF. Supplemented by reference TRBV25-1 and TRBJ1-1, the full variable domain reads EADIYQTPRYLVIGTGKKITLECSQTMGHDKMYWYQQDPGMELHLIHYSYGVNSTEKGDLSSESTVSRIRTEHFPLTLESARPSHTSQYLCASSEYRGGAYTEAFFGQGTRLTVV.

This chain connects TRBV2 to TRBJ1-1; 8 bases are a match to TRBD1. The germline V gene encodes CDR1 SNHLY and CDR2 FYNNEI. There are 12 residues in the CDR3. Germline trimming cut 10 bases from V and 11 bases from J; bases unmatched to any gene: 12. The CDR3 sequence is CATAGQGRKAFF. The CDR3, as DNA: TGTGCCACCGCCGGACAGGGTCGTAAGGCTTTCTTT.

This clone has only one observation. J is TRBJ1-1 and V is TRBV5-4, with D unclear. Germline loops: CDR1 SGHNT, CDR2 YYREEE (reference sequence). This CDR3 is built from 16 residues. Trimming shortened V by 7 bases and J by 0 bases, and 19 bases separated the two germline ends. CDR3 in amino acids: CASAKAADTMNTEAFF. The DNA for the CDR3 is TGTGCCAGCGCAAAGGCCGCAGACACCATGAACACTGAAGCTTTCTTT.

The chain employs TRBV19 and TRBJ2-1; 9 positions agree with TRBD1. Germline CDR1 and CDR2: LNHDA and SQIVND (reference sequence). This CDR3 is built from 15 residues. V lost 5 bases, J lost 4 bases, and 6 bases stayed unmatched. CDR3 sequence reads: CASSSDRGEYNEQFF. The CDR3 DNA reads TGTGCCAGTAGTTCGGACAGGGGAGAGTACAATGAGCAGTTCTTC.

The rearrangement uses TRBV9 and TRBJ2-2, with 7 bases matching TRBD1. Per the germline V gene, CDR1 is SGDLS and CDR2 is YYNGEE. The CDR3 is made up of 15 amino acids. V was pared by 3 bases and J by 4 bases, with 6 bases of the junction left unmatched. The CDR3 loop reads CASSGTGVGTGELFF. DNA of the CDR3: TGTGCCAGCAGCGGAACAGGGGTCGGCACCGGGGAGCTGTTTTTT.

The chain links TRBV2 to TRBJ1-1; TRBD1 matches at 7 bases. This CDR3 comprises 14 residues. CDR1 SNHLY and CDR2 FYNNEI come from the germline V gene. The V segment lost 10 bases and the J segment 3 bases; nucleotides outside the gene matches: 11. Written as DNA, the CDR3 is TGTGCCACTCAACAGGGGATTCTGGACACTGAAGCTTTCTTT. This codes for CATQQGILDTEAFF.

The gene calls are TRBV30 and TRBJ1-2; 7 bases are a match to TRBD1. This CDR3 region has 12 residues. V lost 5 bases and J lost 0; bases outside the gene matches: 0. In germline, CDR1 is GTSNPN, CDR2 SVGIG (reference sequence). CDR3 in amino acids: CAWGTANYGYTF. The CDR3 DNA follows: TGTGCCTGGGGGACAGCTAACTATGGCTACACCTTC.

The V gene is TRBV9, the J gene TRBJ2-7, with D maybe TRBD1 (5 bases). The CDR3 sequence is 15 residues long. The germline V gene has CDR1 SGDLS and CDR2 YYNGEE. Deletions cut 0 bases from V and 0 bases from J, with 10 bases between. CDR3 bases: TGTGCCAGCAGCGTAGCGTCAGGGAACTCCTACGAGCAGTACTTC. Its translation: CASSVASGNSYEQYF. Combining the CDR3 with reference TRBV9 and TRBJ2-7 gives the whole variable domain DSGVTQTPKHLITATGQRVTLRCSPRSGDLSVYWYQQSLDQGLQFLIQYYNGEERAKGNILERFSAQQFPDLHSELNLSSLELGDSALYFCASSVASGNSYEQYFGPGTRLTVT.

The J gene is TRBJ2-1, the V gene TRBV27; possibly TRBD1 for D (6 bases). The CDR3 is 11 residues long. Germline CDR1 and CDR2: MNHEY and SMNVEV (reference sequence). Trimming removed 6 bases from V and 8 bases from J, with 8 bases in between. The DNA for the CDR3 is TGTGCCAGCAGGGGGGCCCATGAGCAGTTCTTC. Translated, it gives CASRGAHEQFF.

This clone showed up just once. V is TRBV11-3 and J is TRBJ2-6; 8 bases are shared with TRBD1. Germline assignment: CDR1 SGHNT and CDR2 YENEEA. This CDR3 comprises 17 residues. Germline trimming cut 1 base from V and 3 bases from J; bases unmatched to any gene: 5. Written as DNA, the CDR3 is TGTGCCAGCAGCTTAGGGCAGGGGGCACATGGGGCCAACGTCCTGACTTTC. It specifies CASSLGQGAHGANVLTF.

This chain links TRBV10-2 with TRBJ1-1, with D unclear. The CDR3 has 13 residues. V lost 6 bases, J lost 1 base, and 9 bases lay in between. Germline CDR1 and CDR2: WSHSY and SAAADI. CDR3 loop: CASRIHENTEAFF. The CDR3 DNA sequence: TGCGCCAGCAGAATACACGAGAACACTGAAGCTTTCTTT.